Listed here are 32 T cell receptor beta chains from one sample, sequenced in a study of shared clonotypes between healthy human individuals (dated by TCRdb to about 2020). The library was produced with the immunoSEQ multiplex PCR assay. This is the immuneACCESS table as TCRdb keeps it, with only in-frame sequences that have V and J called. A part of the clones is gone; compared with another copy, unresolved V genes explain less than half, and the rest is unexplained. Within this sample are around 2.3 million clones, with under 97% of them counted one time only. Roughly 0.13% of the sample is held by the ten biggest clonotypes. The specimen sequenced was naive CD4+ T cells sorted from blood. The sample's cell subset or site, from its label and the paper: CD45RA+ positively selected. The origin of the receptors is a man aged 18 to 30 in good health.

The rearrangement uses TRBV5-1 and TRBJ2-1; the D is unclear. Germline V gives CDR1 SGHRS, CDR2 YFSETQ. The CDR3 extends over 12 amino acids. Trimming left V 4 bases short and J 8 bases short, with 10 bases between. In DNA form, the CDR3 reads TGCGCCAGCAGCCGAATTTGGGATGAGCAGTTCTTC. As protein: CASSRIWDEQFF.

The DNA for the CDR3 is TGCGCCAGCAGCCGAGCAGGTTCCGACACAGATACGCAGTATTTT. Its translation is CASSRAGSDTDTQYF. The rearrangement uses TRBV5-1 and TRBJ2-3; D remains ambiguous. The germline V gene encodes CDR1 SGHRS and CDR2 YFSETQ. V was shortened by 4 bases and J by 2 bases, with 14 bases between the two germline ends. The CDR3 has 15 amino acids.

CDR3 nucleotide sequence: TGTGCCAGCAGTGGACAGGGGGCATCCCCCTATGGCTACACCTTC. Translation: CASSGQGASPYGYTF. The chain has TRBV6-1 and TRBJ1-2, with TRBD1 identical over 10 bases. The CDR3 sequence is 15 residues long. CDR1 is MNHNS and CDR2 is SASEGT in the germline V gene. V lost 4 bases, J lost 4 bases, and 6 bases stayed unmatched.

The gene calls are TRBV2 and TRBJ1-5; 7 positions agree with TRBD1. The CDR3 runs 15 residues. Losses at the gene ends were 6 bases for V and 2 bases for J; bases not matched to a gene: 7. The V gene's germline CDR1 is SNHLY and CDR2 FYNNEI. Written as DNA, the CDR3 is TGTGCCAGCAGCTACGGGACAGCCCGCAATCAGCCCCAGCATTTT. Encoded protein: CASSYGTARNQPQHF.

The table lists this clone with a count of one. CDR3 loop: CASSLTLSGGSTDTQYF. CDR3 sequence (DNA): TGTGCCAGCAGCTTAACTCTTAGCGGGGGGAGCACAGATACGCAGTATTTT. The chain recombines TRBV11-2 with TRBJ2-3, with 10 bases aligning to TRBD2. The CDR3 is made up of 17 amino acids. CDR1 is SGHAT and CDR2 is FQNNGV in the germline V gene. J lost 0 bases, V lost 2 bases, and 5 bases had no gene match.

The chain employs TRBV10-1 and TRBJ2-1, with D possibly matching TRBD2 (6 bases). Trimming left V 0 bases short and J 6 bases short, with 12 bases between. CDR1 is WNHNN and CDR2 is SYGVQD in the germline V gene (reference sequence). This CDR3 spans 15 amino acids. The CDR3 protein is CASSESGPSVNEQFF. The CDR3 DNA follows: TGCGCCAGCAGTGAGTCGGGGCCTAGCGTCAATGAGCAGTTCTTC.

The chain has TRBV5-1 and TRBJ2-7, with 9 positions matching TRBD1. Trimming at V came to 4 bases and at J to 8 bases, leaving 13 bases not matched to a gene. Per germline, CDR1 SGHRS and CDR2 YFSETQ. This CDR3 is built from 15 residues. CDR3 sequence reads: CASSQTGGTPPQQYF. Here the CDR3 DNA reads TGCGCCAGCAGCCAGACAGGGGGGACCCCCCCCCAGCAGTACTTC.

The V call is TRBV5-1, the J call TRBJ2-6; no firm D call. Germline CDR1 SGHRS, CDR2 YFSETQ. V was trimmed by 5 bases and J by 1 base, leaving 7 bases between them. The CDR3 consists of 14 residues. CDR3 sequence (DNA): TGCGCCAGCAGTGTCGGGTCTGGGGCCAACGTCCTGACTTTC. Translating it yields CASSVGSGANVLTF.

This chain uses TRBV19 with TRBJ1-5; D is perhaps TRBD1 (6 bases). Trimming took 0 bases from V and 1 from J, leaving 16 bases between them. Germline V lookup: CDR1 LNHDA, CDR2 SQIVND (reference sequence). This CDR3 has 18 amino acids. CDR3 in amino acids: CASSIETARGLSNQPQHF. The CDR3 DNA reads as TGTGCCAGTAGTATAGAGACAGCCAGGGGTTTGAGCAATCAGCCCCAGCATTTT.

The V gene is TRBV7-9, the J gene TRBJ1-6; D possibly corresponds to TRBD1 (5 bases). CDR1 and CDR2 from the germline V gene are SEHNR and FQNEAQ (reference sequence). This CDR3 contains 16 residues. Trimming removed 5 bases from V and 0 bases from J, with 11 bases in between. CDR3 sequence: CASSHPGSSYNSPLHF. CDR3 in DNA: TGTGCCAGCAGCCATCCAGGGAGCTCCTATAATTCACCCCTCCACTTT.

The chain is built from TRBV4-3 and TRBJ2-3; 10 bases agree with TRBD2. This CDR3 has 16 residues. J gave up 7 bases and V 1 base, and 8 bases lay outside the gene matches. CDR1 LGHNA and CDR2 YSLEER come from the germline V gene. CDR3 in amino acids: CASSQAASGSGNTQYF. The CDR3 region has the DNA TGCGCCAGCAGCCAAGCAGCTAGCGGGAGTGGGAATACGCAGTATTTT.

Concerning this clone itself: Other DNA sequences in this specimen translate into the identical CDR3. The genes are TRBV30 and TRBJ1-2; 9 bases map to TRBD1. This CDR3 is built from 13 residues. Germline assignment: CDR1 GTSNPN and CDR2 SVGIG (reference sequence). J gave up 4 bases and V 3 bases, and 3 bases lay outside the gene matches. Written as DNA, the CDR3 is TGTGCCTGGAGCTTGACAGGGGGCTATGGCTACACCTTC. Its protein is CAWSLTGGYGYTF.

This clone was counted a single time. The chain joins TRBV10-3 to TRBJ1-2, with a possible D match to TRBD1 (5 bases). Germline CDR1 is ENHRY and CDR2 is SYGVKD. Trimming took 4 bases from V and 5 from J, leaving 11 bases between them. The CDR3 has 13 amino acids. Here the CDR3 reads CAISGGIPYGYTF. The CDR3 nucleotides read TGTGCCATCAGTGGGGGCATCCCGTATGGCTACACCTTC.

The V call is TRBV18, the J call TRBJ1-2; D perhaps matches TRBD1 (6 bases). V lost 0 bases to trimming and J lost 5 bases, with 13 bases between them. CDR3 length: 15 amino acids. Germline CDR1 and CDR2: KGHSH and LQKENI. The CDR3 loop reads CASSPPAQGVYGYTF. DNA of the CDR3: TGTGCCAGCTCACCACCGGCACAGGGAGTATATGGCTACACCTTC.

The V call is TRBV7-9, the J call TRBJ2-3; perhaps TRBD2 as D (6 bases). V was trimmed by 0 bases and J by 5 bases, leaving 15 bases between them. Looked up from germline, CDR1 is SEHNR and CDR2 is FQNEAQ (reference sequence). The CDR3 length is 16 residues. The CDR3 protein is CASSLARGRAEDTQYF. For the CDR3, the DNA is TGTGCCAGCAGCTTAGCGCGGGGTAGGGCGGAAGATACGCAGTATTTT.

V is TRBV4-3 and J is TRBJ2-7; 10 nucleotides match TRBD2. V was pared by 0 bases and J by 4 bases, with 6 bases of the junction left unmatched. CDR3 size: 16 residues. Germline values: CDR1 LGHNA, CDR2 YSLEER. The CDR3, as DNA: TGCGCCAGCAGCCAAGATTGGGCTAGCGGGAGATACGAGCAGTACTTC. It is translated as CASSQDWASGRYEQYF.

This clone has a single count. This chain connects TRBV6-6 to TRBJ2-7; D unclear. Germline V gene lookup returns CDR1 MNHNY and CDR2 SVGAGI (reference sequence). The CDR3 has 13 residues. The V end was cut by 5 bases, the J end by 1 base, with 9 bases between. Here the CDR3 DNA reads TGTGCCAGCAGTATGACCGTATCCTACGAGCAGTACTTC. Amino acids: CASSMTVSYEQYF.

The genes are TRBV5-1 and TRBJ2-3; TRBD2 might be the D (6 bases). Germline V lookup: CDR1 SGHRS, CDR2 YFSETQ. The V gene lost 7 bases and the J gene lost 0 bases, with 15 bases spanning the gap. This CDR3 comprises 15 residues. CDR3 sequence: CASRRIAASTDTQYF. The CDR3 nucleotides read TGCGCCAGCCGAAGGATAGCGGCTAGCACAGATACGCAGTATTTT.

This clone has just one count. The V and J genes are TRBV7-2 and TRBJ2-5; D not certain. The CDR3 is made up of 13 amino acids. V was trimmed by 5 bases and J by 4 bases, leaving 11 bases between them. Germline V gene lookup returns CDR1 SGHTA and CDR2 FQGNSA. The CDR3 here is CASSQGAGETQYF. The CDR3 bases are TGTGCCAGCAGCCAAGGAGCTGGAGAGACCCAGTACTTC.

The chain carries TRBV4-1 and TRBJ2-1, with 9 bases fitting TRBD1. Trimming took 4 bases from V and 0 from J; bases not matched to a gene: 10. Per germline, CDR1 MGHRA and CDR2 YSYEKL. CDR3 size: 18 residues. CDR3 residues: CASSLGHRGQFSYNEQFF. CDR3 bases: TGCGCCAGCAGCCTTGGACACAGGGGGCAGTTCTCCTACAATGAGCAGTTCTTC.

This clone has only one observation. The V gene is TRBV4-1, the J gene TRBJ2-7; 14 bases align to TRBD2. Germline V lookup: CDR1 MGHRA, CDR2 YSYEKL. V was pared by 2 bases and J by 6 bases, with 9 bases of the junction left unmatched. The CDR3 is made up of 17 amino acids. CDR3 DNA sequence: TGCGCCAGCAGCCAATTGGTCAGAGGACTAGCGGGAGGCGAGCAGTACTTC. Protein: CASSQLVRGLAGGEQYF.

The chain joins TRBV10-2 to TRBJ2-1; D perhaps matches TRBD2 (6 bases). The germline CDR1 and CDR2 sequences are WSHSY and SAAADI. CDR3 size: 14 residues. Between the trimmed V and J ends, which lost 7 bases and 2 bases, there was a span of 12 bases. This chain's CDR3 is CASTPGLAYNEQFF. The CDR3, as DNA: TGCGCCAGCACCCCGGGACTGGCCTACAATGAGCAGTTCTTC.

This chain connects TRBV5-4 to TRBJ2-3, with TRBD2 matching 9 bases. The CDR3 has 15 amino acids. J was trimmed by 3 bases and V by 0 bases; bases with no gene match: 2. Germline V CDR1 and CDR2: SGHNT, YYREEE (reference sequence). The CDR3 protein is CASSLGGLATDTQYF. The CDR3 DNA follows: TGTGCCAGCAGCTTGGGCGGACTAGCGACAGATACGCAGTATTTT.

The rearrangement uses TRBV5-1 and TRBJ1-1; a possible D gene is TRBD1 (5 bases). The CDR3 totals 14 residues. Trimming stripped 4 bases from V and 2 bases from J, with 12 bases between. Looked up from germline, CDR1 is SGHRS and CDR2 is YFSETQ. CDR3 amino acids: CASSPRGTNTEAFF. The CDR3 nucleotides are TGCGCCAGCAGCCCTCGGGGCACAAACACTGAAGCTTTCTTT.

CDR3 loop: CASSQAGIDEQYF. In DNA, the CDR3 is TGCGCCAGCAGCCAAGCAGGGATCGACGAGCAGTACTTC. This sequence joins TRBV4-3 and TRBJ2-7, with a weak D call TRBD1 (5 bases). V was shortened by 1 base and J by 5 bases, with 9 bases between the two germline ends. The CDR3 loop spans 13 amino acids. Germline V gene lookup returns CDR1 LGHNA and CDR2 YSLEER.

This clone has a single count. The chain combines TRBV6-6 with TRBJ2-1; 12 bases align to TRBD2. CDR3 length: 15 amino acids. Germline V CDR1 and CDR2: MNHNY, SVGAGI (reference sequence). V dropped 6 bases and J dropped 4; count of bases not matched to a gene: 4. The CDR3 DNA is TGTGCCAGCAGCCGACTAGCGGGAGAATACAATGAGCAGTTCTTC. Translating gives CASSRLAGEYNEQFF.

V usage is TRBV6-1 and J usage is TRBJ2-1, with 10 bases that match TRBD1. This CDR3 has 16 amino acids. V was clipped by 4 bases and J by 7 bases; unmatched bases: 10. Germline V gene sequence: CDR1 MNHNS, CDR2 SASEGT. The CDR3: CASSAGWTGGLNEQFF. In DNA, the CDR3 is TGTGCCAGCAGTGCGGGTTGGACAGGGGGATTGAATGAGCAGTTCTTC.

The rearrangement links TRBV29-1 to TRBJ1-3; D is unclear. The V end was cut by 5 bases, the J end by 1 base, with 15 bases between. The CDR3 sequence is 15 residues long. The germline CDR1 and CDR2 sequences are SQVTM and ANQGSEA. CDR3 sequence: CSVIEGQYSGNTIYF. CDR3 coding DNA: TGCAGCGTTATTGAAGGGCAATATTCTGGAAACACCATATATTTT.

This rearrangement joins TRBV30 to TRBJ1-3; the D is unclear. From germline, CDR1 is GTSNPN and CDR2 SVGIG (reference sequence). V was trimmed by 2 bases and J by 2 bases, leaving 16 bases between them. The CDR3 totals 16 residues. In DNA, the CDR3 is TGTGCCTGGAGTCGGGCAGGCTCACGAGCTGGAAACACCATATATTTT. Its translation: CAWSRAGSRAGNTIYF.

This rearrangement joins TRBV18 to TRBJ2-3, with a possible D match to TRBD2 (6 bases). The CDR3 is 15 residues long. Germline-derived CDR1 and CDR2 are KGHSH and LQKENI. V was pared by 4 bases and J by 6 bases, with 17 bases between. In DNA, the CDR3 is TGTGCCAGCTCACGCGGCCGGGGGTCAGGGGATACGCAGTATTTT. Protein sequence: CASSRGRGSGDTQYF.

As DNA, the CDR3 is TGCGCCAGCAGCCAAGATGCCCCAGCGGGGCTCAATGAGCAGTTCTTC. It yields the protein CASSQDAPAGLNEQFF. This chain connects TRBV4-3 to TRBJ2-1; 7 nucleotides match TRBD2. The CDR3 runs to 16 residues. J lost 6 bases, V lost 0 bases, and 8 bases had no gene match. The V gene's germline CDR1 is LGHNA and CDR2 YSLEER.

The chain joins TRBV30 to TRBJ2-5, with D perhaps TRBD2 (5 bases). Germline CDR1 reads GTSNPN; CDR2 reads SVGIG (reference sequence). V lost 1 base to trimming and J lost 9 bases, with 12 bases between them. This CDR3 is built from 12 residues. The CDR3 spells CAWSASQEAQYF. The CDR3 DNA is TGTGCCTGGAGTGCCTCCCAGGAGGCCCAGTACTTC.